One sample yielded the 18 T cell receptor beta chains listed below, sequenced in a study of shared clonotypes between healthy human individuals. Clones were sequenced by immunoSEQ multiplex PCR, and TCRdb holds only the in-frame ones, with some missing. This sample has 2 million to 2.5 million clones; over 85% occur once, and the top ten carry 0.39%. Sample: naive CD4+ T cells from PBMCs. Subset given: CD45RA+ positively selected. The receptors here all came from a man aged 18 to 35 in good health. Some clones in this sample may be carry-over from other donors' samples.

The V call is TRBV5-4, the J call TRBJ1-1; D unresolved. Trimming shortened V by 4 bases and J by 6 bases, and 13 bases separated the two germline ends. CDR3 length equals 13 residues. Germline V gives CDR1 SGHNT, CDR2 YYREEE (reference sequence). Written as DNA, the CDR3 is TGTGCCAGCAGCGCTCCCAAGGGCGCTGAAGCTTTCTTT. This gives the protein CASSAPKGAEAFF.

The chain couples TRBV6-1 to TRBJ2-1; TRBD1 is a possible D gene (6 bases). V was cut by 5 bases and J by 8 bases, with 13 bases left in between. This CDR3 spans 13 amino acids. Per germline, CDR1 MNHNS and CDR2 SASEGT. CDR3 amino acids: CASSSTGFDEQFF. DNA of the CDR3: TGTGCCAGCAGTAGTACAGGGTTCGATGAGCAGTTCTTC.

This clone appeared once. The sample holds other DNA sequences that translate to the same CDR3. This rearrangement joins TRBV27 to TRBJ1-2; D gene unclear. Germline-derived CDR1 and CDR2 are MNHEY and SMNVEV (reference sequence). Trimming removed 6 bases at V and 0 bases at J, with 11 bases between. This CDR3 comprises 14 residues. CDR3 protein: CASRPTGANYGYTF. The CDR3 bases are TGTGCCAGCAGGCCTACGGGAGCTAACTATGGCTACACCTTC.

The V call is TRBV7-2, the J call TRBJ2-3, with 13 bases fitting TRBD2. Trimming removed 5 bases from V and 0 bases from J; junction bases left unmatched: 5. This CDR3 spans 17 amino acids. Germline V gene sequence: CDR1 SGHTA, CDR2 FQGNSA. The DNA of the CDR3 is TGTGCCAGCAGCGGGACTAGCGGGACTCCTAGCACAGATACGCAGTATTTT. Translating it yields CASSGTSGTPSTDTQYF.

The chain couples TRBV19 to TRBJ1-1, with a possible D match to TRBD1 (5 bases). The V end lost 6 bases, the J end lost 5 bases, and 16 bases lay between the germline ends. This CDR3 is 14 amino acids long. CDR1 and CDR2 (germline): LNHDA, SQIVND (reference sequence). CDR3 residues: CASSKGRSGTEAFF. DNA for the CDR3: TGTGCCAGTAGCAAGGGACGGTCCGGAACTGAAGCTTTCTTT.

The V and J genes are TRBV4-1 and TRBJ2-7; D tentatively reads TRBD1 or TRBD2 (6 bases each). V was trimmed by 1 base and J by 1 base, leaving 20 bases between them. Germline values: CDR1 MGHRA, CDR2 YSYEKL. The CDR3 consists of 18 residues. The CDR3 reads CASSQASRGVGISYEQYF. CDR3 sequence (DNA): TGCGCCAGCAGCCAAGCGTCGAGGGGGGTAGGGATTTCCTACGAGCAGTACTTC.

The CDR3 nucleotides are TGTGCCAGTAGTATTCGCGTTGGTGATGCTGGGAACACCGGGGAGCTGTTTTTT. Translated, it gives CASSIRVGDAGNTGELFF. The chain employs TRBV19 and TRBJ2-2; no definite D call. The CDR3 has 18 residues. CDR1 LNHDA and CDR2 SQIVND come from the germline V gene (reference sequence). Trimming cost V 3 bases and J 1 base, with 18 bases left between them.

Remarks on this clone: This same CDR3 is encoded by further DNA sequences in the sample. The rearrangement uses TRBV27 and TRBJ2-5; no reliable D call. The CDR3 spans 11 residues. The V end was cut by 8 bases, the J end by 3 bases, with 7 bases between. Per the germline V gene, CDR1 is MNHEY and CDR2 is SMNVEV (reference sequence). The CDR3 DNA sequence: TGTGCCAGCCGTGAAGAAGAGACCCAGTACTTC. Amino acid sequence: CASREEETQYF.

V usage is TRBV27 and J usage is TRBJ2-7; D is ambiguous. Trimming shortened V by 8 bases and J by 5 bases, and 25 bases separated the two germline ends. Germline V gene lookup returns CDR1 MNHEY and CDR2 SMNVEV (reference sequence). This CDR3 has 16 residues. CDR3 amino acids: CASAEPGRHVRHEQYF. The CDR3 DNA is TGTGCCAGCGCAGAACCTGGCAGGCACGTAAGGCACGAGCAGTACTTC.

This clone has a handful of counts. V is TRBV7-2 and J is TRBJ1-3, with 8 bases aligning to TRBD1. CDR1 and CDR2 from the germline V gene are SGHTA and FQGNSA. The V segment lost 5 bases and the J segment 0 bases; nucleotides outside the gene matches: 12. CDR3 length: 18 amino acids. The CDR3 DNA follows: TGTGCCAGCAGCCGGACCGGGACAGGATTTAGCTCTGGAAACACCATATATTTT. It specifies CASSRTGTGFSSGNTIYF.

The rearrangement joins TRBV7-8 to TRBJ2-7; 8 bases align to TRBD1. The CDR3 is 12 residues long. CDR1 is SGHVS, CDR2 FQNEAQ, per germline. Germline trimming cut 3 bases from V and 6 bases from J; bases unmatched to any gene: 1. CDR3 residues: CASSFDRGEQYF. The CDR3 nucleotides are TGTGCCAGCAGCTTCGACAGGGGCGAGCAGTACTTC.

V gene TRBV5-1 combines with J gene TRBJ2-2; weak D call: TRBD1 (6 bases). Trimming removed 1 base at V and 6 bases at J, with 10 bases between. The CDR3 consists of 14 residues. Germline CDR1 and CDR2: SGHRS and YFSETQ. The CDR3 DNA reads TGCGCCAGCAGCTTGCAGGGGTTTTCCGGGGAGCTGTTTTTT. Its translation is CASSLQGFSGELFF.

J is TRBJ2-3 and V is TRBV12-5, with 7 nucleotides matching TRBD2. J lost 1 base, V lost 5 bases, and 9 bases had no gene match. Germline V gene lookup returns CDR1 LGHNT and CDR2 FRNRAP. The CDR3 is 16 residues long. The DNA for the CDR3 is TGTGCTAGTGGTCCAGGGACTAATGCCGGCACAGATACGCAGTATTTT. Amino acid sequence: CASGPGTNAGTDTQYF.

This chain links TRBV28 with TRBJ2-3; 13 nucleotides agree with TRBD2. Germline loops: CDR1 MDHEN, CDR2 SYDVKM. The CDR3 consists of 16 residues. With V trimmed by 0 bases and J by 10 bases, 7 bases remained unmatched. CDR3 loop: CASSLWGGTSGTPQYF. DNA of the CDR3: TGTGCCAGCAGTTTATGGGGCGGGACTAGCGGGACCCCGCAGTATTTT.

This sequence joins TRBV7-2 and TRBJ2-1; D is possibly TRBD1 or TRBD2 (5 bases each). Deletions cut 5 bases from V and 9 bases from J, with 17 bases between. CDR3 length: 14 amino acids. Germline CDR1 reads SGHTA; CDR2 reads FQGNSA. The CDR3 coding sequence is TGTGCCAGCAGCCGCGTAATTGTTGGGGGTGAGCAGTTCTTC. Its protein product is CASSRVIVGGEQFF.

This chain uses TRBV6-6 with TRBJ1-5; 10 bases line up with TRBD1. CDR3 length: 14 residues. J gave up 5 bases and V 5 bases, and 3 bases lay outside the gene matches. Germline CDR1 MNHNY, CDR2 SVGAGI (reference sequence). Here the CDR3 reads CASSAGTGDQPQHF. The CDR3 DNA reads TGTGCCAGCAGTGCCGGGACAGGGGATCAGCCCCAGCATTTT.

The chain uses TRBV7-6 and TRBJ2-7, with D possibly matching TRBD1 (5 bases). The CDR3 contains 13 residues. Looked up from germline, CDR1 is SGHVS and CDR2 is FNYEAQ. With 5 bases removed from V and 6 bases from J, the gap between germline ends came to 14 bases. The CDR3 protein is CASSALGQTEQYF. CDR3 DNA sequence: TGTGCCAGCAGCGCTTTGGGGCAGACCGAGCAGTACTTC.

CDR3 region: CASSRLGAESTEAFF. The CDR3, as DNA: TGTGCCAGCAGCCGCTTGGGGGCGGAGTCCACTGAAGCTTTCTTT. V and J are TRBV7-8 and TRBJ1-1; weak D call: TRBD1 (6 bases). Trimming removed 5 bases at V and 4 bases at J, with 17 bases between. Germline CDR1 reads SGHVS; CDR2 reads FQNEAQ. This CDR3 contains 15 residues.